This record looks at one T cell receptor (beta chain) sequence and its context. Germline loops: CDR1 SQVTM, CDR2 ANQGSEA. This CDR3 comprises 11 residues. The V end was cut by 4 bases, the J end by 6 bases, with 9 bases between. Both TCR beta VDJ combination and CDR3 sequence profiling were carried out. Genomic DNA was the template for this profiling. TCRdb reprocessed the reads via MiXCR and lists one record per CDR3 protein. This table holds 40,000 to 45,000 distinct CDR3 sequences, approximately 71% found once. This specimen comes from a study of CD8+CD57+ T cells in acquired aplastic anemia. The rearrangement links TRBV29-1 to TRBJ1-1, with D uncertain. The source material was sorted CD4+, CD8+, or CD8+CD57+ T cells (not recorded which) from PBMCs. This TCR came from a human donor in good health, serving as a control. CDR3 sequence: CSVVGEPEAFF. In DNA form, the CDR3 reads TGCAGCGTTGTCGGGGAGCCTGAAGCTTTCTTT.